This T cell receptor (beta chain) appears in the sequencing data of a study of monozygotic twins with inflammatory bowel disease. Study observations and caveats: Separate T cell subtypes could not be resolved from one another.

There were roughly 4,000 ng of total RNA used for each TCR library. TCRdb reprocessed the 5' RACE reads, keeping one entry per CDR3 protein, no DNA. This specimen shows 400,000 to 500,000 distinct CDR3 sequences; the ten leading clones hold roughly 2.5%. Germline-derived CDR1 and CDR2 are LGHNA and YNFKEQ. This CDR3 has 15 residues. Note on this clonotype: The antigen remains undetermined.

The gene calls are TRBV4-2 and TRBJ2-3; TCRdb picks TRBD2, but there is no DNA to check that call. The source material was blood. The sequence was obtained from a human donor with ulcerative colitis or Crohn's disease, or a healthy co-twin of an affected twin (not recorded which). CDR3 region: CASRLGTSGPDTQYF.